This T cell receptor beta chain was captured by sequencing in a study of cytomegalovirus exposure and HLA in healthy donors. Notes on this clone: Its cognate antigen is unknown.

Study-wide findings and caveats: Associated with cytomegalovirus, according to the listing, were 150 to 200 TCR beta chains. Most TCR sequences proved rare, with some public TCRs found in many donors. According to a subsequent analysis, TCR clusters identified in the first cohort showed a tendency to co-occur across the 120 validation repertoires.

V was clipped by 4 bases and J by 8 bases, with 18 bases between them. The CDR3 sequence is 14 residues long. Germline assignment: CDR1 SGHRS and CDR2 YFSETQ. This table comes from immunoSEQ multiplex PCR, and its TCRdb copy is limited to in-frame clones, with some not included. The sample consists of more than 55,000 clones, over 75% of them appearing once. This sequence joins TRBV5-1 and TRBJ1-2; D perhaps matches TRBD1 (5 bases). The sequencing sample was made of PBMCs. This receptor was taken from a man between 18 and 29 years old in good health and CMV-seronegative. Here the CDR3 reads CASSREGTIGGYTF. CDR3 in DNA: TGCGCCAGCAGCCGGGAGGGGACCATAGGAGGCTACACCTTC.